The table lists the clone carrying this T cell receptor (beta chain) with a few counts. Antigen specificity is unknown. Reasons for excluding patients were uncontrolled infection, other autoimmune disease, pregnancy or lactation. Together with thyroid ultrasound, orbital computed tomography, serum thyroxine and TRAb, clinical symptoms were used for diagnoses. The data were taken from a study of T cells in Graves' hyperthyroidism and ophthalmopathy. Study-level points and caveats: The model's output predicted ophthalmopathy at a median of roughly 6.9 months prior to onset.

This CDR3 spans 17 amino acids. Between the trimmed V and J ends, which lost 5 bases and 2 bases, there was a span of 22 bases. CDR1 is SGHVS, CDR2 FQNEAQ, per germline. There were TCR beta CDR3 regions amplified from RNA transcripts. RT-PCR in the first round (using the HTBI primer set) targeted the TCR CDR3. TCRdb passed the multiplex PCR reads through MiXCR, listing each CDR3 protein once. The sample gives 600,000 to 700,000 distinct CDR3 sequences, 40% to 55% of which show up once; less than 8.5% is in the top ten. The chain employs TRBV7-8 and TRBJ2-7; D possibly corresponds to TRBD1 (5 bases). The sequenced material came from peripheral blood or thyroid tissue (not recorded which). This TCR was recovered from an adult man with Graves' disease, either hyperthyroidism or ophthalmopathy (not recorded which). The CDR3 coding sequence is TGTGCCAGCAGCCTCGACGCAGGGCCCCAGACTCCCTACGAGCAGTACTTC. Amino acids: CASSLDAGPQTPYEQYF.